These 18 T cell receptor beta chains share one sample of origin, sequenced in a study of blood T cells in healthy people across ages. The second PCR ran about 6 to 12 cycles with a sample-barcoded 5' primer and J-beta primers. TCRdb analysed the 5' RACE reads with MiXCR anew, one entry per CDR3 protein. The repertoire consists of some 1.8 million distinct CDR3 sequences, with approximately 40% occurring once and the leading ten covering 20% to 25%. Sequencing was performed on blood. Receptors originate from a human donor in good health.

Notes on this clonotype: An end of the junction does not agree with germline; a read error may underlie this. The chain combines TRBV7-6 with TRBJ2-7; possible D gene TRBD2, 6 bases. Germline lookup yields CDR1 SGHVS and CDR2 FNYEAQ. The CDR3 sequence is 17 residues long. The CDR3 loop is CASSLEPQGGPTYEQYF. The CDR3 DNA sequence: TGTGCCAGCAGCTTAGAGCCCCAGGGAGGACCGACCTATGAGCAGTACTTC.

Worth noting for this clonotype: The junction shows a germline mismatch at one end, possibly a read error. The V and J genes are TRBV7-7 and TRBJ2-3; 9 bases fit TRBD2. Per germline, CDR1 SSHAT and CDR2 FNYEAQ (reference sequence). The CDR3 contains 16 residues. CDR3 sequence reads: CASSLRLAGFTDAQYF. For the CDR3, the DNA is TGTGCTAGCAGCTTGCGGCTAGCGGGATTCACAGATGCGCAGTATTTT.

In regard to this clonotype: One end of the junction is discordant with germline, which a read error may explain. This chain uses TRBV4-3 with TRBJ2-1, with D unresolved. In germline, CDR1 is LGHNA, CDR2 YSLEER. There are 16 residues in the CDR3. This CDR3 reads CASSQLTAVSYNERFF. The CDR3 nucleotides are TGCGCCAGCAGCCAGCTAACAGCTGTCTCCTACAATGAGCGGTTCTTC.

The chain uses TRBV28 and TRBJ2-7, with D possibly matching TRBD1 (5 bases). With the DNA end fitting TRBJ2-5 better, the J assignment may be wrong. Germline V gives CDR1 MDHEN, CDR2 SYDVKM. The CDR3 has 14 residues. This CDR3 is CASSFGQSVETQYF. For the CDR3, the DNA is TGTGCCAGCAGTTTCGGACAATCAGTCGAGACCCAGTACTTC.

The genes are TRBV3-1 and TRBJ2-6, with no clear D. CDR1 is LGHDT and CDR2 is YNNKEL in the germline V gene (reference sequence). This CDR3 has 18 residues. Trimming removed 5 bases at V and 0 bases at J, with 17 bases between. CDR3 in DNA: TGTGCCAGCAGCTCCTCGGAGATGAGGTACTCTGGGGCCAACGTCCTGACTTTC. The encoded protein is CASSSSEMRYSGANVLTF. Looking up the rest from reference TRBV3-1 and TRBJ2-6 gives the full variable domain: DTAVSQTPKYLVTQMGNDKSIKCEQNLGHDTMYWYKQDSKKFLKIMFSYNNKELIINETVPNRFSPKSPDKAHLNLHINSLELGDSAVYFCASSSSEMRYSGANVLTFGAGSRLTVL.

This clonotype was seen a single time. The chain uses TRBV15 and TRBJ2-5; either TRBD1 or TRBD2 may supply D (5 bases each). The J call is in doubt because the DNA end fits TRBJ2-7 better. The CDR3 loop spans 14 amino acids. The V gene's germline CDR1 is LNHNV and CDR2 YYDKDF (reference sequence). The CDR3 sequence: CATSRDLGVGEQYF. Written as DNA, the CDR3 is TGTGCCACCAGCAGAGATCTGGGGGTAGGCGAGCAGTACTTC.

Remarks on this clonotype: The junction shows a germline mismatch at one end, possibly a read error. The chain links TRBV7-2 to TRBJ1-2; tentatively, D is TRBD1 (6 bases). CDR1 is SGHTA and CDR2 is FQGNSA in the germline V gene. The length of the CDR3 is 15 residues. CDR3 sequence: CASSSASGANYGCTF. The DNA of the CDR3 is TGTGCCAGCAGCTCAGCCTCGGGGGCTAACTATGGCTGCACCTTC.

V and J are TRBV29-1 and TRBJ1-3; D unclear. Germline V gene data show CDR1 as SQVTM and CDR2 as ANQGSEA. CDR3 length: 13 residues. Trimming removed 6 bases from V and 0 bases from J, with 9 bases in between. This CDR3 reads CSVRQSSGNTIYF. CDR3 nucleotide sequence: TGCAGCGTACGCCAGAGCTCTGGAAACACCATATATTTT.

J is TRBJ2-3 and V is TRBV12-3 or TRBV12-4, with 8 bases identical to TRBD2. The CDR3 is 15 residues long. Trimming removed 5 bases from V and 6 bases from J; junction bases left unmatched: 10. CDR3: CASSPRGGMGDTQYF. CDR3 DNA: TGTGCCAGCAGTCCCCGGGGGGGGATGGGGGATACGCAGTATTTT.

Turning to this clonotype: The junction departs from the called germline gene at one end, perhaps through a read error. This rearrangement joins TRBV3-1 to TRBJ2-5; no firm D call. The length of the CDR3 is 14 residues. Germline V gene lookup returns CDR1 LGHDT and CDR2 YNNKEL (reference sequence). The CDR3, as DNA: TGTGCCGGCAGCCAAGATCTAGTTTCGAAGACCCAGTACTTC. It is translated as CAGSQDLVSKTQYF.

This clonotype showed up just a few times. The chain employs TRBV5-1 and TRBJ2-2, with TRBD1 as a possible D gene (6 bases). Germline V gene lookup returns CDR1 SGHRS and CDR2 YFSETQ. The CDR3 is made up of 15 amino acids. Trimming removed 0 bases at V and 5 bases at J, with 11 bases between. The CDR3 nucleotides are TGCGCCAGCAGCTTGGCCCCAGGGGTGACCGGGGAGCTGTTTTTT. Translating it yields CASSLAPGVTGELFF.

This clonotype was seen a handful of times. This chain joins TRBV18 and TRBJ2-7; 8 bases are shared with TRBD1. V was pared by 2 bases and J by 1 base, with 4 bases of the junction left unmatched. This CDR3 has 15 residues. Per germline, CDR1 KGHSH and CDR2 LQKENI. The CDR3 DNA follows: TGTGCCAGCTCACCAAAGGACAGGGCATCCTACGAGCAGTACTTC. This translates into CASSPKDRASYEQYF.

The genes are TRBV7-2 and TRBJ1-1, with D hard to call. V dropped 5 bases and J dropped 7 bases, with 17 bases sitting between them. CDR3 length equals 14 residues. The germline V gene encodes CDR1 SGHTA and CDR2 FQGNSA. The CDR3 region is CASSTTGRENEAFF. CDR3 sequence (DNA): TGTGCCAGCAGCACCACCGGACGGGAAAATGAAGCTTTCTTT.

This clonotype has just a few counts. This sequence joins TRBV5-6 and TRBJ2-5; D call uncertain. CDR1 is SGHDT, CDR2 YYEEEE, per germline. This CDR3 has 14 residues. Trimming cost V 0 bases and J 1 base, with 7 bases left between them. Here the CDR3 reads CASSLGNFQETQYF. In DNA, the CDR3 is TGTGCCAGCAGCTTGGGGAATTTCCAAGAGACCCAGTACTTC.

This chain uses TRBV5-1 with TRBJ2-1; unclear D gene. The germline V gene has CDR1 SGHRS and CDR2 YFSETQ. Trimming pared 2 bases from V and 5 bases from J, leaving 14 bases between. The CDR3 totals 15 residues. CDR3 amino acids: CASSFTDADHNEQFF. CDR3 DNA: TGCGCCAGCAGCTTTACGGACGCCGACCACAATGAGCAGTTCTTC. The full variable domain, completed using reference TRBV5-1 and TRBJ2-1, is KAGVTQTPRYLIKTRGQQVTLSCSPISGHRSVSWYQQTPGQGLQFLFEYFSETQRNKGNFPGRFSGRQFSNSRSEMNVSTLELGDSALYLCASSFTDADHNEQFFGPGTRLTVL.

This clonotype has only a few counts. The gene calls are TRBV28 and TRBJ2-7; tentatively, D is TRBD2 (7 bases). Per germline, CDR1 MDHEN and CDR2 SYDVKM. Trimming left V 5 bases short and J 3 bases short, with 23 bases between. CDR3 length: 17 amino acids. The CDR3 sequence: CASSDRMGSGGVYEQYF. The CDR3 DNA reads TGTGCCAGCAGTGACAGGATGGGCTCTGGGGGGGTCTACGAGCAGTACTTC.

The chain recombines TRBV4-3 with TRBJ1-2; 7 positions agree with TRBD1. This CDR3 region has 16 residues. Losses at the gene ends were 0 bases for V and 8 bases for J; bases not matched to a gene: 12. CDR1 and CDR2 from the germline V gene are LGHNA and YSLEER. This chain's CDR3 is CASSQEAQWDSGGYTF. The CDR3 DNA reads TGCGCCAGCAGCCAAGAGGCGCAGTGGGACAGTGGGGGCTACACCTTC.

There are a few counts of this clonotype. The chain couples TRBV29-1 to TRBJ2-1; weak D call: TRBD1 (6 bases). CDR1 is SQVTM, CDR2 ANQGSEA, per germline. V shed 7 bases and J shed 1 base, with 14 bases lying between them. CDR3 length: 14 residues. CDR3 in amino acids: CSASRDTSYNEQFF. CDR3 nucleotide sequence: TGCAGCGCCTCTCGGGACACTTCCTACAATGAGCAGTTCTTC.